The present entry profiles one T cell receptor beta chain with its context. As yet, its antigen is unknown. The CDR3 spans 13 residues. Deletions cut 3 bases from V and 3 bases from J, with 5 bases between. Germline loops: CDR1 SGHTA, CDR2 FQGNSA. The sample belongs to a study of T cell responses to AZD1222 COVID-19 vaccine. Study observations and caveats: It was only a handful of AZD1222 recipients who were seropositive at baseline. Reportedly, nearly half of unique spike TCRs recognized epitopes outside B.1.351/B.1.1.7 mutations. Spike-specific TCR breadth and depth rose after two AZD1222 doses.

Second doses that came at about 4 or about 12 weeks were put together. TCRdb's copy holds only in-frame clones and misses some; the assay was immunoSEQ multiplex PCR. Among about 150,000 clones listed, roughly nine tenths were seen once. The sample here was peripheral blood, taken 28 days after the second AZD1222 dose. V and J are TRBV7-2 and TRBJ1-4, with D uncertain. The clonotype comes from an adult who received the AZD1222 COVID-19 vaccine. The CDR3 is CASSFGANEKLFF. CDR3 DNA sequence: TGTGCCAGCAGCTTTGGTGCTAATGAAAAACTGTTTTTT.